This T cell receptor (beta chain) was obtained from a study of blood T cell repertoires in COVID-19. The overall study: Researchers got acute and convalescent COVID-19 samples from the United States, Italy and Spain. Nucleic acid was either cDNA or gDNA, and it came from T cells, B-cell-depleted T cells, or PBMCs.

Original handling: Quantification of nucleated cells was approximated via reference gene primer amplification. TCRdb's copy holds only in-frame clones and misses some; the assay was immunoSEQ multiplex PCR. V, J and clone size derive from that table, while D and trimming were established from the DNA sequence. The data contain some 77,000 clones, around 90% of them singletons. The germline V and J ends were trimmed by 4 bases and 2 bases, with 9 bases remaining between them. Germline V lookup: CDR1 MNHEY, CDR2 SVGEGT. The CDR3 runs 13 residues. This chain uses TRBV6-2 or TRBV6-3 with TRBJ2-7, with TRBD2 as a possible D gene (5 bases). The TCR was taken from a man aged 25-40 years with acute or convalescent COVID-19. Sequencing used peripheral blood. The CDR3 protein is CASSLEGTYEQYF. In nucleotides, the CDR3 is TGTGCCAGCAGTTTAGAGGGAACCTACGAGCAGTACTTC.